A selection of T cell receptor beta chains follows, all from one sample in a study of blood T cells in healthy people across ages. In TCRdb, the 5' RACE reads were re-called with MiXCR into one record per CDR3 protein. The repertoire consists of 1,500,000 or so distinct CDR3 sequences, with approximately 63% occurring once and the leading ten covering over 5%. The sequenced sample was blood. These receptors originate from a young man in good health. Each CDR3 is given without its conserved first and last residue. The order of the fields is V gene, clone size, J gene, CDR3 protein. Part of the rows lack a size; the others show once, few, many or a class for expanded clones.

v_gene: TRBV5-1; abundance: NA; j_gene: TRBJ2-1; CDR3aa: ASSWRGLAGEDTSSYNEQF
v_gene: TRBV4-1; abundance: NA; j_gene: TRBJ2-4; CDR3aa: ASSPGAAVSILNIQY
v_gene: TRBV28; abundance: NA; j_gene: TRBJ1-5; CDR3aa: ASTPHQWTGLTPNQPQH
v_gene: TRBV20-1; abundance: NA; j_gene: NA; CDR3aa: SAKAGGTYEQY
v_gene: TRBV4-2; abundance: NA; j_gene: TRBJ1-4; CDR3aa: ASSHPRQGREKLF
v_gene: TRBV27; abundance: few; j_gene: TRBJ2-6; CDR3aa: ASRDGQSGANVLT
v_gene: TRBV28; abundance: NA; j_gene: TRBJ1-6; CDR3aa: ASSSATGAYNSPLH
v_gene: TRBV14; abundance: NA; j_gene: TRBJ1-1; CDR3aa: ASSPGVTMAEAF
v_gene: TRBV29-1; abundance: NA; j_gene: TRBJ2-6; CDR3aa: SVAREGHGWDGANVLT
v_gene: TRBV29-1; abundance: NA; j_gene: TRBJ1-1; CDR3aa: SVGAGTDTEAF
v_gene: TRBV28; abundance: few; j_gene: TRBJ2-3; CDR3aa: ASSFLGTTDTQY
v_gene: TRBV3-1; abundance: few; j_gene: TRBJ1-2; CDR3aa: ASSRSRQAYSYT
v_gene: TRBV5-6; abundance: NA; j_gene: TRBJ1-5; CDR3aa: ASSSRTRNQPQH
v_gene: TRBV3-1; abundance: NA; j_gene: TRBJ1-6; CDR3aa: ASSQADRSSPLH
v_gene: TRBV11-2; abundance: NA; j_gene: TRBJ2-5; CDR3aa: ASSQYRRPGTQETQY
v_gene: TRBV27; abundance: NA; j_gene: TRBJ2-1; CDR3aa: ASAGLAEINEQF
v_gene: TRBV7-6; abundance: NA; j_gene: NA; CDR3aa: ASSLGVAETQY